This T cell receptor beta chain derives from a study of blood T cell repertoires in COVID-19. Per the study methods: The assay estimated nucleated cells by amplifying reference gene primers. Sequenced by immunoSEQ multiplex PCR; TCRdb stores in-frame clones only, minus some. V, J and clone size were drawn from that table, and D and trimming were deduced from the DNA. The data show approximately 93,000 clones, with more than 70% seen just once and over 0.45% held by the top ten. The CDR3 has 15 residues. From germline, CDR1 is SEHNR and CDR2 FQNEAQ (reference sequence). Trimming stripped 5 bases from V and 0 bases from J, with 10 bases between.

This clonotype was sampled from a man in his 60s with acute or convalescent COVID-19. Material: peripheral blood. The rearrangement links TRBV7-9 to TRBJ2-2, with TRBD1 as a possible D gene (6 bases). Here the CDR3 reads CASSQGTTNTGELFF. CDR3 bases: TGTGCCAGCAGCCAGGGGACAACGAACACCGGGGAGCTGTTTTTT. The entire variable domain, with the rest obtained from reference TRBV7-9 and TRBJ2-2, is as follows: DTGVSQNPRHKITKRGQNVTFRCDPISEHNRLYWYRQTLGQGPEFLTYFQNEAQLEKSRLLSDRFSAERPKGSFSTLEIQRTEQGDSAMYLCASSQGTTNTGELFFGEGSRLTVL.